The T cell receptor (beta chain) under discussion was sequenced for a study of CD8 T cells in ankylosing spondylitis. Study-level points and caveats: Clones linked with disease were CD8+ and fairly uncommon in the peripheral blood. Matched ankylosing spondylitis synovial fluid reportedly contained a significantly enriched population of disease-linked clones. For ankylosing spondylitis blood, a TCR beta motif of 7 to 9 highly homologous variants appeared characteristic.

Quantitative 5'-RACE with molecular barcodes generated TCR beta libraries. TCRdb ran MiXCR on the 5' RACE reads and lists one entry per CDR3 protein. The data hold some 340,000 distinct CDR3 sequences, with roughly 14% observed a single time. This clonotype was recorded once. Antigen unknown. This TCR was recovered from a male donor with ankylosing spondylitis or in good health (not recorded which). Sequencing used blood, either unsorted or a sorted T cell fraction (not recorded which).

In nucleotides, the CDR3 is TGCAGTGCTAGTGATTCCCTAGCGGGAGCAAAAGAGCAGTACTTC. The encoded protein is CSASDSLAGAKEQYF. The chain employs TRBV20-1 and TRBJ2-7; 10 bases are a match to TRBD2. Germline V gene sequence: CDR1 DFQATT, CDR2 SNEGSKA (reference sequence). This CDR3 is 15 amino acids long. The trim removed 3 bases at V and 7 bases at J, leaving 12 bases unmatched.